These 29 T cell receptor beta chains came from one sample sequenced in a study of patients and donors after allogeneic stem cell transplantation. Each CDR3 protein gets one entry after TCRdb re-called the RT-PCR reads with MiXCR. The repertoire holds about 150,000 distinct CDR3 sequences, with about a third as singletons. Sample: blood, either unsorted or a sorted T cell fraction (not recorded which). The receptor source for this set is a human donor who was either an allogeneic HSCT recipient or a stem cell or donor lymphocyte infusion donor (not recorded which). It is not recorded whose cells these are; they may come from a transplant donor.

V usage is TRBV6-6 and J usage is TRBJ2-1; unclear D gene. The germline V and J ends were trimmed by 6 bases and 2 bases, with 8 bases remaining between them. The CDR3 has 13 residues. Germline V gives CDR1 MNHNY, CDR2 SVGAGI (reference sequence). The CDR3 here is CASSRTTYNEQFF. The DNA for the CDR3 is TGTGCCAGCAGCAGAACCACCTACAATGAGCAGTTCTTC.

The rearrangement links TRBV28 to TRBJ1-6; D might be TRBD1 (6 bases). Germline V gene data show CDR1 as MDHEN and CDR2 as SYDVKM. There are 15 residues in the CDR3. The germline V and J ends were trimmed by 5 bases and 3 bases, with 11 bases remaining between them. CDR3 residues: CASSAQQGYNSPLHF. In DNA, the CDR3 is TGTGCCAGCAGTGCCCAACAGGGCTATAATTCACCCCTCCACTTT.

As DNA, the CDR3 is TGCAGCGCCGCCGGGACAGGGGTTGCTGAAGCTTTCTTT. Its translation is CSAAGTGVAEAFF. J is TRBJ1-1 and V is TRBV29-1, with TRBD1 matching 10 bases. Unmatched junction bases numbered 8, after V lost 7 bases and J lost 6 bases. The CDR3 runs to 13 residues. Germline-derived CDR1 and CDR2 are SQVTM and ANQGSEA.

The chain couples TRBV20-1 to TRBJ1-5; D perhaps matches TRBD1 (5 bases). The germline V gene has CDR1 DFQATT and CDR2 SNEGSKA (reference sequence). Trimming removed 3 bases from V and 2 bases from J, with 14 bases in between. The CDR3 runs to 15 residues. The CDR3 sequence is CSASEGAAGNQPQHF. In DNA form, the CDR3 reads TGCAGTGCTAGTGAAGGGGCTGCGGGCAATCAGCCCCAGCATTTT.

This clonotype has only one observation. The V and J genes are TRBV7-8 and TRBJ2-3; perhaps TRBD1 as D (5 bases). This CDR3 has 15 residues. The germline V and J ends were trimmed by 3 bases and 0 bases, with 10 bases remaining between them. In germline, CDR1 is SGHVS, CDR2 FQNEAQ. CDR3 sequence: CASSLGRWSTDTQYF. CDR3 in DNA: TGTGCCAGCAGCTTGGGGCGGTGGAGCACAGATACGCAGTATTTT.

The chain has TRBV3-1 and TRBJ1-1; 7 nucleotides align to TRBD1. Trimming took 6 bases from V and 2 from J; bases not matched to a gene: 3. The CDR3 totals 13 residues. CDR1 and CDR2 from the germline V gene are LGHDT and YNNKEL (reference sequence). CDR3 nucleotides: TGTGCCAGCAGTCGGGACAGCAACACTGAAGCTTTCTTT. As protein: CASSRDSNTEAFF.

This clonotype was counted a few times. V is TRBV4-3 and J is TRBJ2-3, with D perhaps assigned TRBD1 or TRBD2 (6 bases each). Trimming stripped 1 base from V and 2 bases from J, with 10 bases between. The CDR3 covers 15 residues. Germline CDR1 LGHNA, CDR2 YSLEER. The CDR3 is CASSQGGADTDTQYF. CDR3 nucleotide sequence: TGCGCCAGCAGCCAAGGGGGGGCTGACACAGATACGCAGTATTTT.

This clonotype was seen more than once but under ten times. For the CDR3, the DNA is TGTGCCAGCAGCTTTGAACAGAATCAGCCCCAGCATTTT. Translating it yields CASSFEQNQPQHF. The chain carries TRBV7-9 and TRBJ1-5; no definite D call. CDR3 size: 13 residues. V was pared by 3 bases and J by 4 bases, with 7 bases between. Germline V gene sequence: CDR1 SEHNR, CDR2 FQNEAQ (reference sequence).

This clonotype has a handful of counts. V gene TRBV14 combines with J gene TRBJ2-1, with D perhaps TRBD2 (7 bases). With 7 bases removed from V and 3 bases from J, the gap between germline ends came to 16 bases. The CDR3 extends over 15 amino acids. Germline V gene lookup returns CDR1 SGHDN and CDR2 FVKESK. CDR3 region: CASNSGRGIYNEQFF. The CDR3, as DNA: TGTGCCAGCAACTCGGGGAGGGGGATCTACAATGAGCAGTTCTTC.

This clonotype has a handful of counts. The rearrangement uses TRBV20-1 and TRBJ1-1; TRBD1 aligns across 8 bases. Germline V lookup: CDR1 DFQATT, CDR2 SNEGSKA (reference sequence). CDR3 length equals 14 residues. The DNA of the CDR3 is TGCAGGGGTGGACAGGGCCTGTTGAACACTGAAGCTTTCTTT. As protein: CRGGQGLLNTEAFF.

The J gene is TRBJ1-1, the V gene TRBV12-3 or TRBV12-4; 8 positions agree with TRBD1. Unmatched junction bases numbered 12, after V lost 3 bases and J lost 0 bases. The CDR3 runs to 18 residues. The CDR3 nucleotides are TGTGCCAGCAGTTTGCTGGTCGGACAGGGTAGCATGAACACTGAAGCTTTCTTT. Amino acids: CASSLLVGQGSMNTEAFF.

This chain connects TRBV6-6 to TRBJ1-4; no definite D call. Germline loops: CDR1 MNHNY, CDR2 SVGAGI (reference sequence). Trimming left V 5 bases short and J 0 bases short, with 10 bases between. This CDR3 has 15 amino acids. CDR3 residues: CASSPRTATNEKLFF. CDR3 in DNA: TGTGCCAGCAGTCCCCGGACGGCAACTAATGAAAAACTGTTTTTT.

About this clonotype: The junction differs from germline at one of its ends, possibly a read error. V usage is TRBV4-3 and J usage is TRBJ1-2, with a weak D call TRBD1 (5 bases). The germline CDR1 and CDR2 sequences are LGHNA and YSLEER. The CDR3 is 13 amino acids. The DNA for the CDR3 is TGCGCCAGGAGCCCCCGGGGGAACTATGGCTACACCTTC. Protein: CARSPRGNYGYTF.

In this sample, this clonotype turned up a few times. This rearrangement joins TRBV4-1 to TRBJ1-1; D is undetermined. The V gene's germline CDR1 is MGHRA and CDR2 YSYEKL. CDR3 length: 16 residues. V was clipped by 4 bases and J by 0 bases, with 15 bases between them. The CDR3 sequence is CASSRSQTPMNTEAFF. In nucleotides, the CDR3 is TGCGCCAGCAGCCGATCCCAAACCCCCATGAACACTGAAGCTTTCTTT.

V and J are TRBV12-3 or TRBV12-4 and TRBJ2-2; TRBD1 or TRBD2 may be the D gene (5 bases each). This CDR3 is built from 15 residues. The germline V and J ends were trimmed by 3 bases and 4 bases, with 12 bases remaining between them. CDR3 coding DNA: TGTGCCAGCAGTTTCAGGGCCCGGGGCACCGGGGAGCTGTTTTTT. This codes for CASSFRARGTGELFF.

This clonotype was picked up a small number of times. V usage is TRBV25-1 and J usage is TRBJ2-4, with 8 bases lining up with TRBD2. Germline CDR1 and CDR2: MGHDK and SYGVNS. J gave up 4 bases and V 8 bases, and 10 bases lay outside the gene matches. The CDR3 is made up of 15 amino acids. The CDR3 coding sequence is TGTGCCAGCGGTACTAGCGGTCCAAGGAAAAACATTCAGTACTTC. Protein sequence: CASGTSGPRKNIQYF.

The CDR3 sequence: CASSYVEIRETQYF. The CDR3 DNA follows: TGTGCCAGCAGTTACGTCGAGATTAGGGAGACCCAGTACTTC. V gene TRBV6-6 combines with J gene TRBJ2-5; D unresolved. The CDR3 sequence is 14 residues long. CDR1 MNHNY and CDR2 SVGAGI come from the germline V gene (reference sequence). V was clipped by 2 bases and J by 5 bases, with 12 bases between them.

This clonotype was seen more than once but under ten times. CDR3: CASSEWDRDYGYTF. In nucleotides, the CDR3 is TGCGCCAGCAGTGAATGGGACAGGGACTATGGCTACACCTTC. The gene calls are TRBV10-2 and TRBJ1-2; 9 nucleotides match TRBD1. Per the germline V gene, CDR1 is WSHSY and CDR2 is SAAADI. Trimming at V came to 3 bases and at J to 3 bases, leaving 2 bases not matched to a gene. CDR3 size: 14 residues.

The sample holds a few counts of this clonotype. The chain has TRBV20-1 and TRBJ2-7, with D perhaps TRBD1 (5 bases). Germline V CDR1 and CDR2: DFQATT, SNEGSKA (reference sequence). This CDR3 is 13 amino acids long. V was clipped by 0 bases and J by 6 bases, with 12 bases between them. CDR3 protein: CSAREFGRVEQYV. CDR3 DNA sequence: TGCAGTGCTAGAGAGTTCGGCAGGGTCGAGCAGTACGTC.

V usage is TRBV28 and J usage is TRBJ1-1, with D hard to call. The germline V gene encodes CDR1 MDHEN and CDR2 SYDVKM. The CDR3 is 13 amino acids. With 3 bases removed from V and 5 bases from J, the gap between germline ends came to 10 bases. CDR3 bases: TGTGCCAGCAGTTTTTACCCGAGGACTGAAGCTTTCTTT. As protein: CASSFYPRTEAFF.

This clonotype was seen a handful of times. DNA of the CDR3: TGTGCCAGCAGTTACTCAACACCTTGGGAAACTGAAGCTTTCTTT. It is translated as CASSYSTPWETEAFF. The V and J genes are TRBV6-5 and TRBJ1-1, with D uncertain. The V and J ends lost 0 bases and 5 bases respectively, with 13 bases between them. The CDR3 runs 15 residues. Germline V gene data show CDR1 as MNHEY and CDR2 as SVGAGI.

The chain is built from TRBV6-4 and TRBJ1-5; no reliable D call. The CDR3 is 14 residues long. The V end lost 4 bases, the J end lost 6 bases, and 13 bases lay between the germline ends. CDR1 and CDR2 (germline): MRHNA, SNTAGT. In nucleotides, the CDR3 is TGTGCCAGCAGTGGGATTAAGCGAAGTCAGCCCCAGCATTTT. It specifies CASSGIKRSQPQHF.

This clonotype was seen a handful of times. The V gene is TRBV5-8, the J gene TRBJ1-1; no firm D call. The CDR3 extends over 13 amino acids. Germline lookup yields CDR1 SGHTS and CDR2 YDEGEE. The V end lost 5 bases, the J end lost 0 bases, and 8 bases lay between the germline ends. CDR3 in DNA: TGTGCCAGCAGTTACACAGTGAACACTGAAGCTTTCTTT. It translates to CASSYTVNTEAFF.

A word on this clonotype: In this CDR3 the conserved last residue, phenylalanine or tryptophan, is missing, so a read error is likely. This rearrangement joins TRBV6-5 to TRBJ1-1; D gene unclear. Per the germline V gene, CDR1 is MNHEY and CDR2 is SVGAGI. The CDR3 runs to 13 residues. V dropped 0 bases and J dropped 5 bases, with 7 bases sitting between them. The DNA for the CDR3 is TGTGCCAGCAGTTACTCTGGGTTTACTGAAGCTTTCTTG. Protein: CASSYSGFTEAFL.

This clonotype was detected a few times. The chain has TRBV16 and TRBJ1-2; no reliable D call. Trimming cost V 0 bases and J 8 bases, with 13 bases left between them. Germline V lookup: CDR1 KGHSY, CDR2 FQNENV. The CDR3 is 14 residues long. CDR3 loop: CASSQSGQAYGYTF. As DNA, the CDR3 is TGTGCCAGCAGCCAATCTGGTCAGGCCTACGGCTACACCTTC.

Notes on this clonotype: A junction boundary mismatches the germline segment, possibly from a read error. In DNA form, the CDR3 reads TGTGCCAGCAGTGCCTGGGCGGCTAACTATGGCTACATCTTC. Amino acid sequence: CASSAWAANYGYIF. The chain has TRBV6-6 and TRBJ1-2; D gene ambiguous. The CDR3 is 14 residues long. In germline, CDR1 is MNHNY, CDR2 SVGAGI (reference sequence).

This clonotype was counted between two and nine times. The rearrangement uses TRBV2 and TRBJ2-2; 7 bases line up with TRBD2. The V segment lost 0 bases and the J segment 4 bases; nucleotides outside the gene matches: 2. Germline CDR1 and CDR2: SNHLY and FYNNEI. This CDR3 is 15 amino acids long. The chain's CDR3 is CASSEAPGGTGELFF. For the CDR3, the DNA is TGTGCCAGCAGTGAAGCCCCGGGGGGCACCGGGGAGCTGTTTTTT. The whole variable domain, filled in from reference TRBV2 and TRBJ2-2, reads EPEVTQTPSHQVTQMGQEVILRCVPISNHLYFYWYRQILGQKVEFLVSFYNNEISEKSEIFDDQFSVERPDGSNFTLKIRSTKLEDSAMYFCASSEAPGGTGELFFGEGSRLTVL.

The chain links TRBV5-1 to TRBJ1-2, with 8 bases matching TRBD1. The CDR3 loop spans 16 amino acids. V shed 4 bases, J shed 1 base, and the junction held 9 bases outside the gene matches. Germline CDR1 SGHRS, CDR2 YFSETQ. The CDR3 DNA reads as TGCGCCAGCAGCCCCGGGACAGGTGCCCATAACTATGGCTACACCTTC. It is translated as CASSPGTGAHNYGYTF.

The chain joins TRBV29-1 to TRBJ2-4; TRBD1 matches 7 bases. Germline values: CDR1 SQVTM, CDR2 ANQGSEA. The CDR3 loop spans 14 amino acids. With 7 bases clipped from V and 1 base from J, the junction kept 7 bases outside the gene matches. CDR3 in DNA: TGCAGCGCCGTGAGGGGGCCGGCCAAAAACATTCAGTACTTC. Translation: CSAVRGPAKNIQYF. Using reference TRBV29-1 and TRBJ2-4 for the parts outside the CDR3, the full variable domain is SAVISQKPSRDICQRGTSLTIQCQVDSQVTMMFWYRQQPGQSLTLIATANQGSEATYESGFVIDKFPISRPNLTFSTLTVSNMSPEDSSIYLCSAVRGPAKNIQYFGAGTRLSVL.